Shown below are 9 T cell receptor beta chains from a single sample sequenced in a study of blood T cell repertoires in COVID-19. Assay used: immunoSEQ multiplex PCR; TCRdb lists only in-frame clones, some missing. The sample holds 25,000 to 30,000 clones; around 87% are singletons and the top ten take around 6.2%. The specimen sequenced was peripheral blood. Every receptor here comes from a human donor in a cohort sampled during active COVID-19.

The chain employs TRBV7-9 and TRBJ2-2, with D hard to call. In germline, CDR1 is SEHNR, CDR2 FQNEAQ (reference sequence). CDR3 length equals 15 residues. The V gene lost 10 bases and the J gene lost 2 bases, with 17 bases spanning the gap. Here the CDR3 DNA reads TGTGCCATCGCGGCCATGGAGCTTAACACCGGGGAGCTGTTTTTT. It translates to CAIAAMELNTGELFF.

CDR3 protein: CASSSDRGATNEKLFF. CDR3 DNA: TGTGCCAGCAGCTCAGACAGGGGTGCGACTAATGAAAAACTGTTTTTT. The chain employs TRBV13 and TRBJ1-4; 8 positions agree with TRBD1. V shed 4 bases, J shed 2 bases, and the junction held 6 bases outside the gene matches. From germline, CDR1 is PRHDT and CDR2 FYEKMQ (reference sequence). This CDR3 comprises 16 residues.

The rearrangement joins TRBV5-4 to TRBJ1-1; D call uncertain. The CDR3 has 16 residues. Germline V CDR1 and CDR2: SGHNT, YYREEE (reference sequence). V lost 2 bases and J 5 bases, leaving 19 bases between the germline ends. The CDR3 is CASSLGWEALGTEAFF. The CDR3 bases are TGTGCCAGCAGCTTAGGGTGGGAGGCGCTCGGTACTGAAGCTTTCTTT. Full variable domain (outside the CDR3, taken from reference TRBV5-4 and TRBJ1-1): ETGVTQSPTHLIKTRGQQVTLRCSSQSGHNTVSWYQQALGQGPQFIFQYYREEENGRGNFPPRFSGLQFPNYSSELNVNALELDDSALYLCASSLGWEALGTEAFFGQGTRLTVV.

V and J are TRBV9 and TRBJ1-4; TRBD1 is a possible D gene (5 bases). The V end lost 3 bases, the J end lost 4 bases, and 13 bases lay between the germline ends. Germline V lookup: CDR1 SGDLS, CDR2 YYNGEE. There are 15 residues in the CDR3. CDR3 amino acids: CASSAGVQRNEKLFF. The DNA for the CDR3 is TGTGCCAGCAGCGCGGGGGTACAGCGTAATGAAAAACTGTTTTTT.

V usage is TRBV2 and J usage is TRBJ2-2, with D possibly being TRBD1 (6 bases). This CDR3 comprises 14 residues. V was cut by 6 bases and J by 5 bases, with 13 bases left in between. Per germline, CDR1 SNHLY and CDR2 FYNNEI. The chain's CDR3 is CASRDSFRTGELFF. The CDR3 DNA follows: TGTGCCAGCAGGGACAGTTTTCGGACCGGGGAGCTGTTTTTT.

The V call is TRBV7-2, the J call TRBJ2-7, with 7 bases fitting TRBD2. The germline V gene has CDR1 SGHTA and CDR2 FQGNSA. The CDR3 is 15 residues long. V shed 0 bases and J 2 bases; nucleotides not matched to a gene: 4. CDR3 residues: CASSLAPGLPYEQYF. The CDR3 region has the DNA TGTGCCAGCAGCTTAGCTCCGGGACTACCCTACGAGCAGTACTTC.

CDR3 protein: CASRSDTRFAYGYTF. The CDR3 nucleotides read TGTGCCAGCAGATCAGACACCCGATTCGCCTATGGCTACACCTTC. The rearrangement joins TRBV6-5 to TRBJ1-2; D is undetermined. V lost 6 bases, J lost 4 bases, and 18 bases lay in between. CDR1 and CDR2 from the germline V gene are MNHEY and SVGAGI. The CDR3 extends over 15 amino acids.

V is TRBV24-1 and J is TRBJ2-4; TRBD2 matches at 14 bases. The V gene's germline CDR1 is KGHDR and CDR2 SFDVKD. CDR3 length equals 16 residues. The J segment lost 7 bases and the V segment lost 2 bases, leaving 3 bases of the junction unmatched. CDR3 sequence (DNA): TGTGCCACCAGTGATTGGACTAGCGGGGGGACGAACATTCAGTACTTC. Its translation: CATSDWTSGGTNIQYF.

The genes are TRBV5-1 and TRBJ2-5; unclear D gene. The CDR3 is 19 residues long. V was trimmed by 4 bases and J by 5 bases, leaving 30 bases between them. Germline assignment: CDR1 SGHRS and CDR2 YFSETQ. The CDR3 nucleotides read TGCGCCAGCAGCGCGATCCGGTCTTTTACGACAAACCCTCGGGAGACCCAGTACTTC. Amino acid sequence: CASSAIRSFTTNPRETQYF.